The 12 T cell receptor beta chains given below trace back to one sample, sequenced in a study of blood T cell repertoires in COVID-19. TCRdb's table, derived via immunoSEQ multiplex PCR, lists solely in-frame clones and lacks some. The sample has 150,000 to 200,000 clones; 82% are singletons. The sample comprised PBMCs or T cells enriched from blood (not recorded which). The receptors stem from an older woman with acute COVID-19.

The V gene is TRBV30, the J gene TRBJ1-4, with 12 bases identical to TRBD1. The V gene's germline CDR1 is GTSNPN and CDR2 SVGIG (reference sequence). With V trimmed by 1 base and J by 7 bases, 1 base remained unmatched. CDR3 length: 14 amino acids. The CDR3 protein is CAWSGDRGREKLFF. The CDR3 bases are TGTGCCTGGAGTGGGGACAGGGGGCGTGAAAAACTGTTTTTT.

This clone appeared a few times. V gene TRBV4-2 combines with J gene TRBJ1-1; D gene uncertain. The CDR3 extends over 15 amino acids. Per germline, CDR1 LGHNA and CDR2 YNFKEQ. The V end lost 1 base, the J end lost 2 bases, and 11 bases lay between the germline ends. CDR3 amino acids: CASSQGRQLNTEAFF. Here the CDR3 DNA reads TGTGCCAGCAGCCAAGGGCGGCAGCTCAACACTGAAGCTTTCTTT.

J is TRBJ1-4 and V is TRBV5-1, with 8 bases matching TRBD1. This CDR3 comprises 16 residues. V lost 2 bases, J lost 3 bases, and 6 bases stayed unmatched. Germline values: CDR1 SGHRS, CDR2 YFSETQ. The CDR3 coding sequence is TGCGCCAGCAGCTTCGACAGGGGTGTTGCTAATGAAAAACTGTTTTTT. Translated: CASSFDRGVANEKLFF.

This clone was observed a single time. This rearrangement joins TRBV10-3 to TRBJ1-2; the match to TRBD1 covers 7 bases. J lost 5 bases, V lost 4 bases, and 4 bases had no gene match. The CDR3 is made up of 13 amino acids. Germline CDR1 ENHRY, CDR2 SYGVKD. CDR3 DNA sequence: TGTGCCATCAGTGGGGACAGCTTTTATGGCTACACCTTC. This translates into CAISGDSFYGYTF.

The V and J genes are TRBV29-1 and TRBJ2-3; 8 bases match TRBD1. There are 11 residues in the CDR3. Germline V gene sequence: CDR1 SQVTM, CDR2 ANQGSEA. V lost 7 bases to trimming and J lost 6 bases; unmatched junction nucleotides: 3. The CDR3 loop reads CSATGADTQYF. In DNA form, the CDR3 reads TGCAGCGCGACAGGGGCTGATACGCAGTATTTT.

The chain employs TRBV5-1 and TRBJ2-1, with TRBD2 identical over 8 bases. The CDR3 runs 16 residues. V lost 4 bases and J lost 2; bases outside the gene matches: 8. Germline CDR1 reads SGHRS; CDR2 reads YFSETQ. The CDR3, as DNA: TGCGCCAGCAGCGCTAGCGGGTCTGCCCCCTACAATGAGCAGTTCTTC. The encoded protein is CASSASGSAPYNEQFF. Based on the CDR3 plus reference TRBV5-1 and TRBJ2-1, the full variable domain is KAGVTQTPRYLIKTRGQQVTLSCSPISGHRSVSWYQQTPGQGLQFLFEYFSETQRNKGNFPGRFSGRQFSNSRSEMNVSTLELGDSALYLCASSASGSAPYNEQFFGPGTRLTVL.

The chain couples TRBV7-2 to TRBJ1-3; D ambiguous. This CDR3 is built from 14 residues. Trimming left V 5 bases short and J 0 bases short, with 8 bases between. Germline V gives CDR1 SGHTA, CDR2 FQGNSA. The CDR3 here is CASSLSSSGNTIYF. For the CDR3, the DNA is TGTGCCAGCAGCCTCTCGTCCTCTGGAAACACCATATATTTT.

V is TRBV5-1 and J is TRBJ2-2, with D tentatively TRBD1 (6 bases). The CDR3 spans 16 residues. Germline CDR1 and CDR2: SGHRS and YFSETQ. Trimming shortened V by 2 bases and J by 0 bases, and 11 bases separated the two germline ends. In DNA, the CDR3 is TGCGCCAGCAGCTTAACCGGGACACCGAACACCGGGGAGCTGTTTTTT. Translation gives CASSLTGTPNTGELFF.

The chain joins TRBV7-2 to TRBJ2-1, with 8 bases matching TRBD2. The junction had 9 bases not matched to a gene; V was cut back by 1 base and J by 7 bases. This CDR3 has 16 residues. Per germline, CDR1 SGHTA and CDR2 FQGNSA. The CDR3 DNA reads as TGTGCCAGCAGCTTAGAGCTGACGGGAGGGGGTAATGAGCAGTTCTTC. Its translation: CASSLELTGGGNEQFF.

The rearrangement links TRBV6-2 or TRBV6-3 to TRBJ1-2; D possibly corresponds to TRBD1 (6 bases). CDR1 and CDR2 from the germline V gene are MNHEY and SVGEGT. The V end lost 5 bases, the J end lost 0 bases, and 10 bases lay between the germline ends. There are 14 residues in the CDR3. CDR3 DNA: TGTGCCAGCAGTGGACAGTTAGCTAACTATGGCTACACCTTC. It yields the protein CASSGQLANYGYTF.

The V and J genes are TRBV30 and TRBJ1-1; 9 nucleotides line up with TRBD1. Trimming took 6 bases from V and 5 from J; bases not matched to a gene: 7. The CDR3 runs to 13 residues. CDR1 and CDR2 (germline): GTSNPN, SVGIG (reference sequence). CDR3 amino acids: CACSEQGATEAFF. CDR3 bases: TGTGCCTGCTCTGAACAGGGGGCGACTGAAGCTTTCTTT.

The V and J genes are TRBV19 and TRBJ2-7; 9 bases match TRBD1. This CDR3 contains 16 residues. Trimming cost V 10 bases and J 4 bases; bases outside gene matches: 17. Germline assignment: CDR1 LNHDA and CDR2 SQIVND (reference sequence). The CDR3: CATQEIHRGLKYEQYF. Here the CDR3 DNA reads TGTGCCACCCAGGAAATTCACAGGGGGCTAAAGTACGAGCAGTACTTC.